Following are 30 T cell receptor beta chains from one sample sequenced in a study of blood T cells in healthy people across ages. A second PCR, run for about 7 to 11 cycles, used a sample-barcoded 5' primer plus a J-beta primer mix. MiXCR was run by TCRdb on the 5' RACE reads, yielding one entry per CDR3 protein. The sample consists of about 680,000 distinct CDR3 sequences, around 48% of them appearing once. Sequenced material: blood. The receptors were sampled from a woman aged 60-75 years in good health.

About this clonotype itself: A clone one base away is much larger, so this may be a read error. The CDR3 sequence is CSVRGNLAGEQYF. CDR3 in DNA: TGCAGTGTTAGGGGGAATTTAGCGGGCGAGCAGTACTTC. This chain connects TRBV20-1 to TRBJ2-7; possibly TRBD2 for D (7 bases). V lost 7 bases and J lost 6, with 19 bases in between. The CDR3 is 13 amino acids. The germline V gene encodes CDR1 DFQATT and CDR2 SNEGSKA (reference sequence).

CDR3 bases: TGTGCCAGCAGCTTGGGACAGGGCTACTGGGAGCAGTACTTC. Its protein product is CASSLGQGYWEQYF. The rearrangement uses TRBV11-2 and TRBJ2-7; TRBD1 agrees at 9 bases. Germline V gives CDR1 SGHAT, CDR2 FQNNGV. The CDR3 loop spans 14 amino acids. V gave up 3 bases and J gave up 7 bases; unmatched junction bases: 7.

The CDR3 DNA reads TGCAGCGTTAATTCACAGGGAGGAGAAGAGCAGTACTTC. Amino acids: CSVNSQGGEEQYF. The rearrangement links TRBV29-1 to TRBJ2-7, with D perhaps assigned TRBD1 or TRBD2 (6 bases each). V gave up 5 bases and J gave up 7 bases, with 18 bases separating them. Germline CDR1 SQVTM, CDR2 ANQGSEA. The length of the CDR3 is 13 residues.

The chain uses TRBV5-1 and TRBJ1-1; D is undetermined. The CDR3 runs 13 residues. From germline, CDR1 is SGHRS and CDR2 YFSETQ. V gave up 2 bases and J gave up 3 bases, with 8 bases separating them. This CDR3 is CASSLMGDTEAFF. CDR3 in DNA: TGCGCCAGCAGCTTAATGGGAGACACTGAAGCTTTCTTT.

This clonotype was found a few times. The chain has TRBV7-9 and TRBJ2-3; TRBD2 might be the D (6 bases). CDR1 is SEHNR, CDR2 FQNEAQ, per germline (reference sequence). V was trimmed by 7 bases and J by 4 bases, leaving 15 bases between them. The CDR3 contains 14 residues. The CDR3 reads CASISGGVPDTQYF. The CDR3 nucleotides read TGTGCCAGCATCTCCGGAGGGGTTCCAGATACGCAGTATTTT. The full variable domain, completed using reference TRBV7-9 and TRBJ2-3, is DTGVSQNPRHKITKRGQNVTFRCDPISEHNRLYWYRQTLGQGPEFLTYFQNEAQLEKSRLLSDRFSAERPKGSFSTLEIQRTEQGDSAMYLCASISGGVPDTQYFGPGTRLTVL.

This chain uses TRBV28 with TRBJ2-1; 9 bases map to TRBD1. This CDR3 region has 16 residues. The junction had 13 bases not matched to a gene; V was cut back by 5 bases and J by 8 bases. CDR1 is MDHEN, CDR2 SYDVKM, per germline. In DNA form, the CDR3 reads TGTGCCAGCAGTATCCGACCGGGACAGGGCGTTTATGAGCAGTTCTTC. Translating it yields CASSIRPGQGVYEQFF.

The chain employs TRBV4-3 and TRBJ2-7; 10 positions agree with TRBD2. After removal of 4 bases from V and 7 bases from J, the junction contained 16 bases not matched to a gene. The CDR3 extends over 17 amino acids. Per germline, CDR1 LGHNA and CDR2 YSLEER. CDR3 protein: CASSRQGTGLADNEQYF. In nucleotides, the CDR3 is TGCGCCAGCAGCCGACAAGGAACCGGACTAGCGGATAATGAGCAGTACTTC.

The chain joins TRBV7-9 to TRBJ2-1, with 7 bases aligning to TRBD2. CDR1 is SEHNR and CDR2 is FQNEAQ in the germline V gene (reference sequence). The junction had 6 bases not matched to a gene; V was cut back by 2 bases and J by 8 bases. This CDR3 comprises 14 residues. CDR3 in amino acids: CASSLLMGGYEQFF. CDR3 nucleotide sequence: TGTGCCAGCAGCTTATTAATGGGGGGGTATGAGCAGTTCTTC.

This clonotype was counted once. The V gene is TRBV7-9, the J gene TRBJ1-5; D is undetermined. The germline V gene has CDR1 SEHNR and CDR2 FQNEAQ (reference sequence). The CDR3 covers 14 residues. Trimming took 4 bases from V and 0 from J, leaving 7 bases between them. This chain's CDR3 is CASSWGDSNQPQHF. The CDR3 DNA is TGTGCCAGCAGCTGGGGAGATAGCAATCAGCCCCAGCATTTT. Combining the CDR3 with reference TRBV7-9 and TRBJ1-5 gives the whole variable domain DTGVSQNPRHKITKRGQNVTFRCDPISEHNRLYWYRQTLGQGPEFLTYFQNEAQLEKSRLLSDRFSAERPKGSFSTLEIQRTEQGDSAMYLCASSWGDSNQPQHFGDGTRLSIL.

In DNA form, the CDR3 reads TGTGCCAGCAGCTTAAAAGGGGGCCCCTACGAGCAGTACTTC. Its translation is CASSLKGGPYEQYF. V is TRBV7-9 and J is TRBJ2-5; TRBD1 agrees at 7 bases. The closer fit of TRBJ2-7 to the DNA end suggests the J call may be wrong. CDR1 and CDR2 (germline): SEHNR, FQNEAQ (reference sequence). The CDR3 is 14 amino acids.

V gene TRBV20-1 combines with J gene TRBJ2-3; D gene uncertain. V lost 0 bases and J 5 bases, leaving 12 bases between the germline ends. The germline gives CDR1 DFQATT, CDR2 SNEGSKA (reference sequence). The CDR3 covers 14 residues. DNA of the CDR3: TGCAGTGCTAGAGATCGGATCGGAGAAGATACGCAGTATTTT. Its protein product is CSARDRIGEDTQYF.

The rearrangement joins TRBV6-2 or TRBV6-3 to TRBJ2-7; tentatively, D is TRBD2 (6 bases). The CDR3 length is 12 residues. The germline gives CDR1 MNHEY, CDR2 SVGEGT. V was clipped by 5 bases and J by 11 bases, with 16 bases between them. In DNA form, the CDR3 reads TGTGCCAGCAGTCGGGACTCCTGGGTGAAGTACTTC. Its translation is CASSRDSWVKYF.

V gene TRBV24-1 combines with J gene TRBJ1-2; D is ambiguous. V was trimmed by 2 bases and J by 7 bases, leaving 10 bases between them. The length of the CDR3 is 13 residues. Germline V gene lookup returns CDR1 KGHDR and CDR2 SFDVKD. CDR3: CATSDSSRGGYTF. CDR3 coding DNA: TGTGCCACCAGTGATTCTTCGCGGGGTGGCTACACCTTC.

This chain joins TRBV4-3 and TRBJ2-7, with a weak D call TRBD2 (6 bases). V lost 1 base, J lost 3 bases, and 13 bases lay in between. The CDR3 spans 15 residues. Germline loops: CDR1 LGHNA, CDR2 YSLEER. CDR3 coding DNA: TGCGCCAGCAGCCAAGCCCGGACGGAGGGCTACGAGCAGTACTTC. It specifies CASSQARTEGYEQYF.

This clonotype appeared many times. The chain has TRBV11-1 and TRBJ2-5; D is uncertain. The V gene's germline CDR1 is SGHAT and CDR2 FQDESV (reference sequence). V lost 4 bases and J 2 bases, leaving 8 bases between the germline ends. The CDR3 spans 13 residues. The CDR3 nucleotides read TGTGCCAGCAGCTATTGGGGTCAAGAGACCCAGTACTTC. Translated: CASSYWGQETQYF.

On this clonotype: A much larger clone lies one base from this, so it may be a read error. The rearrangement uses TRBV20-1 and TRBJ2-7, with D unresolved. This CDR3 has 10 residues. Looked up from germline, CDR1 is DFQATT and CDR2 is SNEGSKA (reference sequence). The CDR3 is CSATNYELYF. CDR3 sequence (DNA): TGCAGTGCCACAAACTACGAGCTGTACTTC.

In its sample, this clonotype was seen a few times. This chain connects TRBV28 to TRBJ1-1; the D is unclear. CDR3 length equals 14 residues. Per the germline V gene, CDR1 is MDHEN and CDR2 is SYDVKM. The V and J ends lost 4 bases and 1 base respectively, with 10 bases between them. CDR3 sequence: CASSSSSENTEAFF. In DNA, the CDR3 is TGTGCCAGCAGTTCCTCTTCAGAGAACACTGAAGCTTTCTTT.

This sequence joins TRBV28 and TRBJ2-7; D remains ambiguous. CDR3 size: 11 residues. Per germline, CDR1 MDHEN and CDR2 SYDVKM. Trimming shortened V by 8 bases and J by 6 bases, and 11 bases separated the two germline ends. The CDR3 spells CASGVPGEQYF. The CDR3 nucleotides read TGTGCCAGCGGGGTCCCGGGCGAGCAGTACTTC.

This chain connects TRBV9 to TRBJ2-5; weak D call: TRBD1 (5 bases). This CDR3 is 14 amino acids long. Looked up from germline, CDR1 is SGDLS and CDR2 is YYNGEE. V lost 2 bases and J lost 2, with 10 bases in between. The CDR3 region is CASSVGHSQETQYF. In DNA, the CDR3 is TGTGCCAGCAGCGTTGGACATTCACAAGAGACCCAGTACTTC.

This clonotype occurred a few times. The V and J genes are TRBV20-1 and TRBJ1-2; D ambiguous. The CDR3 is made up of 12 amino acids. Germline CDR1 reads DFQATT; CDR2 reads SNEGSKA (reference sequence). Trimming removed 7 bases at V and 0 bases at J, with 9 bases between. CDR3 sequence: CSGGEANYGYTF. In nucleotides, the CDR3 is TGCAGTGGTGGGGAAGCTAACTATGGCTACACCTTC.

Here the CDR3 reads CAISESLASDYNEQFF. The CDR3 nucleotides read TGTGCCATCAGTGAGTCCTTGGCCTCAGACTACAATGAGCAGTTCTTC. The V and J genes are TRBV10-3 and TRBJ2-1; D is ambiguous. The CDR3 loop spans 16 amino acids. CDR1 and CDR2 from the germline V gene are ENHRY and SYGVKD. V lost 0 bases, J lost 3 bases, and 12 bases lay in between.

V and J are TRBV6-5 and TRBJ2-1; possible D gene TRBD2, 8 bases. Germline V gives CDR1 MNHEY, CDR2 SVGAGI. V was shortened by 0 bases and J by 8 bases, with 17 bases between the two germline ends. This CDR3 has 16 amino acids. The CDR3 loop is CASSYSRGREVDEQFF. The CDR3 bases are TGTGCCAGCAGTTACTCGAGGGGGCGGGAGGTTGATGAGCAGTTCTTC.

The rearrangement links TRBV30 to TRBJ2-7; TRBD1 is a possible D gene (5 bases). Per the germline V gene, CDR1 is GTSNPN and CDR2 is SVGIG (reference sequence). V lost 6 bases and J 7 bases, leaving 16 bases between the germline ends. The CDR3 consists of 12 residues. The CDR3 reads CACPQGTVEQYF. DNA of the CDR3: TGTGCCTGTCCTCAGGGTACGGTGGAGCAGTACTTC.

The rearrangement joins TRBV5-6 to TRBJ1-2; D is unclear. CDR3 length: 15 residues. Trimming took 1 base from V and 5 from J, leaving 15 bases between them. CDR1 and CDR2 from the germline V gene are SGHDT and YYEEEE. The DNA of the CDR3 is TGTGCCAGCAGCTTGCGAAGGATAGCTGCTTATGGCTACACCTTC. Encoded protein: CASSLRRIAAYGYTF.

This clonotype has a handful of counts. The V gene is TRBV6-2 or TRBV6-3, the J gene TRBJ2-3; 8 bases align to TRBD1. CDR3 size: 14 residues. Germline CDR1 is MNHEY and CDR2 is SVGEGT. V was pared by 6 bases and J by 5 bases, with 7 bases of the junction left unmatched. The CDR3 loop is CASSRRGQGDTQYF. Written as DNA, the CDR3 is TGTGCCAGCAGCCGCAGGGGGCAGGGAGATACGCAGTATTTT.

This clonotype showed up just a few times. The V call is TRBV7-9, the J call TRBJ2-7; D not certain. The CDR3 loop spans 16 amino acids. Germline V gene data show CDR1 as SEHNR and CDR2 as FQNEAQ (reference sequence). The V end lost 5 bases, the J end lost 6 bases, and 23 bases lay between the germline ends. The CDR3 sequence is CASSPIYSRTLGEQYF. DNA of the CDR3: TGTGCCAGCAGCCCAATTTACTCGCGAACTCTGGGCGAGCAGTACTTC.

The chain employs TRBV29-1 and TRBJ2-1, with 7 bases lining up with TRBD1. The J call is in doubt because the DNA end fits TRBJ2-7 better. Per the germline V gene, CDR1 is SQVTM and CDR2 is ANQGSEA. CDR3 length equals 14 residues. The CDR3 DNA sequence: TGCAGCGTTCCAGGGGGTAGCTCCTACAATGAGCAGTACTTC. Amino acid sequence: CSVPGGSSYNEQYF.

The genes are TRBV28 and TRBJ2-1; TRBD1 matches at 9 bases. The V and J ends lost 5 bases and 0 bases, in that order; junction bases with no gene match: 5. This CDR3 has 16 residues. Per the germline V gene, CDR1 is MDHEN and CDR2 is SYDVKM. The chain's CDR3 is CASSQQGASSYNEQFF. CDR3 sequence (DNA): TGTGCCAGCAGTCAACAGGGGGCTAGCTCCTACAATGAGCAGTTCTTC. The whole variable domain, filled in from reference TRBV28 and TRBJ2-1, reads DVKVTQSSRYLVKRTGEKVFLECVQDMDHENMFWYRQDPGLGLRLIYFSYDVKMKEKGDIPEGYSVSREKKERFSLILESASTNQTSMYLCASSQQGASSYNEQFFGPGTRLTVL.

A few counts support this clonotype. This chain connects TRBV9 to TRBJ2-1, with D perhaps assigned TRBD1 or TRBD2 (7 bases each). Germline V CDR1 and CDR2: SGDLS, YYNGEE. The CDR3 is 15 residues long. The germline V and J ends were trimmed by 0 bases and 4 bases, with 11 bases remaining between them. The CDR3: CASSVVQGGYNEQFF. CDR3 sequence (DNA): TGTGCCAGCAGCGTAGTCCAGGGGGGGTACAATGAGCAGTTCTTC.

The V gene is TRBV7-2, the J gene TRBJ2-7, with TRBD2 matching over 11 bases. The DNA end is a closer match to TRBJ2-5, so the J assignment may be wrong. Germline lookup yields CDR1 SGHTA and CDR2 FQGNSA. CDR3 size: 17 residues. CDR3 in DNA: TGTGCCAGCAGCTTTTCGGGAACTAGCGGGAGAGAAGAGACCCAGTACTTC. Its translation: CASSFSGTSGREETQYF.